This T cell receptor beta chain came from a study of control samples from healthy donors and cancer patients. Profiling relied on immunoSEQ multiplex PCR, and the TCRdb table lists in-frame clones only, not all of them. Among approximately 110,000 clones listed, roughly 90% were seen once. Deletions cut 3 bases from V and 8 bases from J, with 20 bases between. Per the germline V gene, CDR1 is LNHDA and CDR2 is SQIVND (reference sequence). The CDR3 extends over 16 amino acids. V gene TRBV19 combines with J gene TRBJ2-4; no firm D call. The clonotype comes from a woman aged 18-35 years in good health. Sequencing input: blood. The CDR3 coding sequence is TGTGCCAGTAGTATGAGGTGGGGTCCGAGTAGAGACATTCAGTACTTC. This encodes CASSMRWGPSRDIQYF.